The 14 T cell receptor beta chains given below trace back to one sample, sequenced in a study of cytomegalovirus exposure and HLA in healthy donors. With 60 Vbeta and 13 Jbeta primers, the PCR was carried out. Libraries were prepared by immunoSEQ multiplex PCR; TCRdb keeps only in-frame clonotypes and omits some of them. This sample has roughly 89,000 clones, with over 75% found just once. The specimen sequenced was PBMCs. The receptors originated from a man aged 18 to 30 in good health and CMV-seronegative.

Only one count was recorded for this clone. V usage is TRBV2 and J usage is TRBJ1-1, with TRBD1 as a possible D gene (5 bases). Germline CDR1 reads SNHLY; CDR2 reads FYNNEI. Trimming left V 6 bases short and J 6 bases short, with 17 bases between. The CDR3 totals 14 residues. The CDR3 region is CASRAGGGNAEAFF. The CDR3 coding sequence is TGTGCCAGCAGGGCCGGGGGGGGAAATGCTGAAGCTTTCTTT.

The J gene is TRBJ2-4, the V gene TRBV18, with D possibly matching TRBD2 (5 bases). Germline V gene sequence: CDR1 KGHSH, CDR2 LQKENI. The CDR3 length is 13 residues. V shed 0 bases and J shed 8 bases, with 8 bases lying between them. The CDR3 nucleotides read TGTGCCAGCTCACCACCGTCGGAGGACATTCAGTACTTC. Amino acid sequence: CASSPPSEDIQYF.

In regard to this clone: Sequence at one end of the junction differs from germline and may be a read error. The rearrangement uses TRBV19 and TRBJ2-2, with TRBD1 matching 7 bases. Germline loops: CDR1 LNHDA, CDR2 SQIVND (reference sequence). This CDR3 region has 15 residues. CDR3 amino acids: CASRIDAGGTGELFF. In DNA form, the CDR3 reads TGTGCCAGTCGTATAGATGCAGGGGGCACCGGGGAGCTGTTTTTT.

This chain links TRBV18 with TRBJ2-5; D is unresolved. Trimming took off 2 bases at V and 1 base at J, with 11 bases between the two ends. In germline, CDR1 is KGHSH, CDR2 LQKENI. The CDR3 length is 15 residues. CDR3 amino acids: CASSPNYGAQETQYF. CDR3 coding DNA: TGTGCCAGCTCACCAAATTACGGTGCCCAAGAGACCCAGTACTTC. Full variable domain (outside the CDR3, taken from reference TRBV18 and TRBJ2-5): NAGVMQNPRHLVRRRGQEARLRCSPMKGHSHVYWYRQLPEEGLKFMVYLQKENIIDESGMPKERFSAEFPKEGPSILRIQQVVRGDSAAYFCASSPNYGAQETQYFGPGTRLLVL.

V usage is TRBV7-8 and J usage is TRBJ1-6; 10 bases match TRBD1. This CDR3 region has 17 residues. Germline CDR1 and CDR2: SGHVS and FQNEAQ. Trimming removed 4 bases from V and 7 bases from J; junction bases left unmatched: 10. The CDR3 bases are TGTGCCAGCAGCTCTCTGATCAGACAGGGGGCCAATTCACCCCTCCACTTT. Amino acid sequence: CASSSLIRQGANSPLHF.

This chain connects TRBV29-1 to TRBJ1-3, with D unresolved. This CDR3 is 14 amino acids long. Germline assignment: CDR1 SQVTM and CDR2 ANQGSEA. V was cut by 7 bases and J by 0 bases, with 13 bases left in between. The CDR3 here is CSADLRGSGNTIYF. CDR3 nucleotide sequence: TGCAGCGCCGATCTCCGGGGCTCTGGAAACACCATATATTTT.

The V call is TRBV5-1, the J call TRBJ1-2; no clear D gene. Trimming stripped 4 bases from V and 4 bases from J, with 17 bases between. Germline CDR1 reads SGHRS; CDR2 reads YFSETQ. CDR3 length: 15 amino acids. CDR3 sequence reads: CASSQDPDSSYGYTF. For the CDR3, the DNA is TGCGCCAGCAGCCAGGACCCGGACTCCAGCTATGGCTACACCTTC. Looking up the rest from reference TRBV5-1 and TRBJ1-2 gives the full variable domain: KAGVTQTPRYLIKTRGQQVTLSCSPISGHRSVSWYQQTPGQGLQFLFEYFSETQRNKGNFPGRFSGRQFSNSRSEMNVSTLELGDSALYLCASSQDPDSSYGYTFGSGTRLTVV.

This chain links TRBV19 with TRBJ1-2, with 7 bases that match TRBD1. The CDR3 has 14 amino acids. The V gene's germline CDR1 is LNHDA and CDR2 SQIVND (reference sequence). The V gene end was trimmed by 4 bases and the J gene end by 9 bases; junction bases not matched to a gene: 11. The chain's CDR3 is CASSTPTGYVSYTF. The CDR3 DNA reads TGTGCCAGTAGTACCCCGACAGGGTACGTGAGCTACACCTTC.

This chain joins TRBV5-4 and TRBJ1-4; D may be TRBD1 (6 bases). There are 14 residues in the CDR3. CDR1 and CDR2 from the germline V gene are SGHNT and YYREEE (reference sequence). Trimming removed 1 base at V and 8 bases at J, with 12 bases between. The CDR3 is CASSLKGDGEKLFF. In DNA, the CDR3 is TGTGCCAGCAGCTTGAAGGGGGATGGGGAAAAACTGTTTTTT.

The chain employs TRBV6-1 and TRBJ2-7, with a tentative D call TRBD2 (5 bases). Germline V gene sequence: CDR1 MNHNS, CDR2 SASEGT. V was pared by 3 bases and J by 4 bases, with 16 bases between. There are 15 residues in the CDR3. As DNA, the CDR3 is TGTGCCAGCAGTGACGGCTTAGACTACCCATACGAGCAGTACTTC. Protein: CASSDGLDYPYEQYF.

The chain has TRBV6-1 and TRBJ2-2, with 9 positions matching TRBD1. Germline V gene lookup returns CDR1 MNHNS and CDR2 SASEGT. There are 14 residues in the CDR3. Unmatched junction bases numbered 5, after V lost 10 bases and J lost 2 bases. CDR3 bases: TGTGCCACTTACAGGGGGCAAAACACCGGGGAGCTGTTTTTT. Protein product: CATYRGQNTGELFF.

The chain joins TRBV5-8 to TRBJ2-7, with a possible D match to TRBD2 (5 bases). Germline-derived CDR1 and CDR2 are SGHTS and YDEGEE. The CDR3 extends over 14 amino acids. Trimming took off 3 bases at V and 0 bases at J, with 10 bases between the two ends. DNA for the CDR3: TGTGCCAGCAGCTCCCCGGGGATCTCCTACGAGCAGTACTTC. The encoded protein is CASSSPGISYEQYF.

The CDR3 DNA reads TGTGCCAGCAGCTTTGACAGGAGCTCTGGAAACACCATATATTTT. Its protein is CASSFDRSSGNTIYF. V and J are TRBV7-2 and TRBJ1-3, with D tentatively TRBD1 (6 bases). CDR3 length equals 15 residues. Trimming shortened V by 3 bases and J by 0 bases, and 9 bases separated the two germline ends. Germline V gives CDR1 SGHTA, CDR2 FQGNSA.

The chain couples TRBV18 to TRBJ2-7; unclear D gene. This CDR3 is built from 15 residues. Germline assignment: CDR1 KGHSH and CDR2 LQKENI. The V end lost 6 bases, the J end lost 2 bases, and 17 bases lay between the germline ends. The CDR3 spells CASSPTTSITYEQYF. CDR3 DNA sequence: TGTGCCAGCTCGCCCACCACTTCGATTACCTACGAGCAGTACTTC. The variable domain in full, with the rest retrieved from reference TRBV18 and TRBJ2-7, is NAGVMQNPRHLVRRRGQEARLRCSPMKGHSHVYWYRQLPEEGLKFMVYLQKENIIDESGMPKERFSAEFPKEGPSILRIQQVVRGDSAAYFCASSPTTSITYEQYFGPGTRLTVT.